These 16 T cell receptor beta chains were all obtained from the same sample, sequenced in a study of blood T cell repertoires in COVID-19. Profiled with immunoSEQ multiplex PCR; TCRdb holds only in-frame clones, not every one. In the table there are under 250,000 clones, around 87% of which are singletons. Sequenced: PBMCs or T cells enriched from blood (not recorded which). Receptors were obtained from a woman between 18 and 30 years old in a cohort exposed to, infected with or recovered from COVID-19 (not recorded which).

The CDR3 region is CASSPYEGGPSYEQYF. The CDR3 DNA is TGCGCCAGCAGCCCTTACGAGGGAGGTCCCTCCTACGAGCAGTACTTC. This chain links TRBV5-1 with TRBJ2-7; D may be TRBD2 (6 bases). The CDR3 length is 16 residues. V dropped 4 bases and J dropped 0 bases, with 17 bases sitting between them. Germline V gives CDR1 SGHRS, CDR2 YFSETQ.

The J gene is TRBJ2-3, the V gene TRBV27, with a possible D match to TRBD1 (6 bases). This CDR3 spans 15 amino acids. The V gene's germline CDR1 is MNHEY and CDR2 SMNVEV (reference sequence). V lost 3 bases and J lost 2, with 12 bases in between. In nucleotides, the CDR3 is TGTGCCAGCAGTTTCATGACAGGCGACACAGATACGCAGTATTTT. The encoded protein is CASSFMTGDTDTQYF.

A note on this clone: Additional DNA sequences in this sample encode the identical CDR3. V gene TRBV19 combines with J gene TRBJ1-2, with D perhaps TRBD1 (6 bases). V was cut by 0 bases and J by 8 bases, with 13 bases left in between. The CDR3 has 14 amino acids. CDR1 LNHDA and CDR2 SQIVND come from the germline V gene (reference sequence). CDR3 in amino acids: CASSIDRGRIGYTF. As DNA, the CDR3 is TGTGCCAGTAGTATAGACAGGGGTCGGATCGGCTACACCTTC.

V usage is TRBV10-2 and J usage is TRBJ2-3; TRBD2 matches at 8 bases. The CDR3 covers 13 residues. Germline loops: CDR1 WSHSY, CDR2 SAAADI. V lost 6 bases and J lost 5; bases outside the gene matches: 4. CDR3 DNA sequence: TGCGCCAGCAGGGCGGGAGGAGGAGATACGCAGTATTTT. This sequence encodes CASRAGGGDTQYF.

V and J are TRBV5-1 and TRBJ2-3; D not certain. Germline values: CDR1 SGHRS, CDR2 YFSETQ. The CDR3 extends over 15 amino acids. With 0 bases removed from V and 1 base from J, the gap between germline ends came to 9 bases. The CDR3 DNA reads TGCGCCAGCAGCTTGGAAGCTGTGGGCACAGATACGCAGTATTTT. Its protein product is CASSLEAVGTDTQYF.

V and J are TRBV18 and TRBJ1-4; TRBD1 is a possible D gene (5 bases). Germline values: CDR1 KGHSH, CDR2 LQKENI. Trimming stripped 6 bases from V and 5 bases from J, with 16 bases between. This CDR3 is 15 amino acids long. CDR3 sequence: CASSPAGGGNEKLFF. In DNA, the CDR3 is TGTGCCAGCTCCCCGGCGGGCGGGGGAAATGAAAAACTGTTTTTT.

This clone was picked up one time. The V call is TRBV18, the J call TRBJ1-4, with 7 positions matching TRBD1. Losses at the gene ends were 4 bases for V and 3 bases for J; bases not matched to a gene: 5. This CDR3 has 15 amino acids. Germline assignment: CDR1 KGHSH and CDR2 LQKENI. CDR3 in amino acids: CASSRQQGPNEKLFF. The CDR3 DNA follows: TGTGCCAGCTCACGACAACAGGGGCCTAATGAAAAACTGTTTTTT.

The chain has TRBV5-1 and TRBJ2-7; a weak D match, TRBD1 (5 bases). V lost 4 bases and J lost 5, with 13 bases in between. The CDR3 loop spans 13 amino acids. Germline-derived CDR1 and CDR2 are SGHRS and YFSETQ. CDR3 protein: CASSPTVVDEQYF. The CDR3 DNA sequence: TGCGCCAGCAGCCCGACAGTGGTGGACGAGCAGTACTTC.

V gene TRBV5-1 combines with J gene TRBJ1-1, with D tentatively TRBD1 (5 bases). V lost 0 bases and J 0 bases, leaving 9 bases between the germline ends. CDR3 size: 15 residues. Germline V CDR1 and CDR2: SGHRS, YFSETQ. Here the CDR3 DNA reads TGCGCCAGCAGCTTGGGCGCAGGGTTGAACACTGAAGCTTTCTTT. Translating gives CASSLGAGLNTEAFF.

This clone appeared a single time. This chain joins TRBV7-9 and TRBJ2-3; tentatively, D is TRBD2 (5 bases). This CDR3 has 14 residues. CDR1 and CDR2 (germline): SEHNR, FQNEAQ (reference sequence). Trimming took off 2 bases at V and 2 bases at J, with 8 bases between the two ends. The CDR3 region is CASSLSGNTDTQYF. The CDR3 DNA reads TGTGCCAGCAGCTTATCCGGGAACACAGATACGCAGTATTTT.

J is TRBJ2-7 and V is TRBV2; D call uncertain. The CDR3 runs to 13 residues. Looked up from germline, CDR1 is SNHLY and CDR2 is FYNNEI. The V end lost 3 bases, the J end lost 3 bases, and 9 bases lay between the germline ends. CDR3 nucleotides: TGTGCCAGCAGTGACGATTTAGACTACGAGCAGTACTTC. Translated: CASSDDLDYEQYF. The entire variable domain, with the rest obtained from reference TRBV2 and TRBJ2-7, is as follows: EPEVTQTPSHQVTQMGQEVILRCVPISNHLYFYWYRQILGQKVEFLVSFYNNEISEKSEIFDDQFSVERPDGSNFTLKIRSTKLEDSAMYFCASSDDLDYEQYFGPGTRLTVT.

The chain combines TRBV28 with TRBJ1-1, with D uncertain. The germline V gene has CDR1 MDHEN and CDR2 SYDVKM. This CDR3 has 12 amino acids. The V end lost 7 bases, the J end lost 5 bases, and 11 bases lay between the germline ends. The CDR3: CASILEGTEAFF. The CDR3 coding sequence is TGTGCCAGCATTCTCGAGGGAACTGAAGCTTTCTTT.

The gene calls are TRBV2 and TRBJ1-5; tentatively, D is TRBD1 (5 bases). CDR1 is SNHLY, CDR2 FYNNEI, per germline. The CDR3 is made up of 15 amino acids. With 7 bases removed from V and 4 bases from J, the gap between germline ends came to 17 bases. The chain's CDR3 is CASTAEQVSNQPQHF. CDR3 DNA sequence: TGTGCCAGCACTGCAGAACAGGTCTCTAATCAGCCCCAGCATTTT.

V and J are TRBV5-1 and TRBJ1-4; weak D call: TRBD1 (6 bases). The V and J ends lost 4 bases and 7 bases respectively, with 14 bases between them. CDR1 SGHRS and CDR2 YFSETQ come from the germline V gene. The CDR3 length is 14 residues. The CDR3 DNA sequence: TGCGCCAGCAGCGCAGGACAGACCTTTGAAAAACTGTTTTTT. Residues: CASSAGQTFEKLFF.

The chain carries TRBV5-8 and TRBJ2-7; 11 bases agree with TRBD2. Germline loops: CDR1 SGHTS, CDR2 YDEGEE. CDR3 length equals 20 residues. With 3 bases clipped from V and 5 bases from J, the junction kept 22 bases outside the gene matches. DNA of the CDR3: TGTGCCAGCAGCTCCTTAGCGGGAGGGCCCATCCAGAAGATCCTGAACGAGCAGTACTTC. It specifies CASSSLAGGPIQKILNEQYF.

CDR3 amino acids: CASSYWEIGTEAFF. DNA for the CDR3: TGTGCCAGCAGTTACTGGGAGATTGGCACTGAAGCTTTCTTT. The chain combines TRBV6-2 or TRBV6-3 with TRBJ1-1; D is unclear. The CDR3 contains 14 residues. From germline, CDR1 is MNHEY and CDR2 SVGEGT. Trimming took 1 base from V and 4 from J, leaving 10 bases between them.